This T cell receptor (beta chain) was sequenced in a study of yellow fever vaccine responses in identical twins. General observations from the study: Reportedly, the response of twins' T cells to the vaccine seemed partly convergent, partly personalized.

V shed 3 bases and J shed 11 bases, with 15 bases lying between them. In germline, CDR1 is MRHNA, CDR2 SNTAGT. CDR3 length equals 13 residues. TCRdb used MiXCR to reprocess the RT-PCR reads, holding one entry per CDR3 protein. Here the sample spans 9,500 or so distinct CDR3 sequences, approximately 87% being singletons. To note about this clonotype: Its target is not known.

The V and J genes are TRBV6-4 and TRBJ2-3; D ambiguous. This material consisted of T cells from blood (PBMCs), unsorted or a sorted subset (not recorded which), taken before or after yellow fever vaccination (not recorded which). The origin of this receptor is a woman aged 18-35 years who received the yellow fever vaccine. CDR3 bases: TGTGCCAGCAGTGAAAGTAGGGCTTCAAGGCAGTATTTT. Its protein product is CASSESRASRQYF.